This T cell receptor (beta chain) emerged from a study of blood T cell repertoires in COVID-19. This table comes from immunoSEQ multiplex PCR, and its TCRdb copy is limited to in-frame clones, with some not included. This table holds approximately 170,000 clones, less than 90% found once. The V gene lost 9 bases and the J gene lost 6 bases, with 12 bases spanning the gap. The CDR3 spans 11 residues. Germline assignment: CDR1 LNHDA and CDR2 SQIVND (reference sequence). This receptor was taken from a woman aged 45-65 years who had recovered from COVID-19. The source material was PBMCs or T cells enriched from blood (not recorded which). The chain combines TRBV19 with TRBJ2-7; D is perhaps TRBD2 (5 bases). CDR3 residues: CASGVGREQYF. For the CDR3, the DNA is TGTGCCAGCGGGGTGGGTCGCGAGCAGTACTTC.